Below, 30 T cell receptor beta chains from the same sample are listed, as sequenced in a study of T cell clonality in common variable immunodeficiency (dated by TCRdb to the mid-2010s). Preparation of the library involved the immunoSEQ multiplex PCR assay. TCRdb re-hosts the immuneACCESS table, in-frame sequences only. Its copies lack some clones; in the studies checked, an unresolved V gene accounts for under half of them, and the cause for the rest is not known. The sample counts approximately 42,000 clones, each observed more than once. The ten largest make up around 1.5% of the sample. Sequencing input: peripheral blood mononuclear cells. All receptors derive from a person aged 18 to 70 in good health.

This clone was detected ten times or more. The CDR3 end falls 3 residues outside the read, so it is completed with the germline J gene. The V and J genes are TRBV12-3 or TRBV12-4 and TRBJ2-1; 9 bases line up with TRBD2. The junction had 10 bases not matched to a gene; V was cut back by 3 bases and J by 4 bases. CDR3 length: 17 residues. CDR3 loop: CASSLWGAGGLYNEQFF. The sequenced CDR3 bases are TGTGCCAGCAGTTTGTGGGGAGCGGGAGGCCTATACAATGAG.

This clone appeared many times. The read terminates 3 residues ahead of where the CDR3 ends, so the germline J gene completes it. The chain combines TRBV2 with TRBJ2-7, with D possibly TRBD1 on 6 matching bases. The germline V gene has CDR1 SNHLY and CDR2 FYNNEI. Trimming stripped 7 bases from V and 4 bases from J, with 20 bases between. This CDR3 comprises 15 residues. The CDR3 DNA, read in part, is TGTGCCAGCATACGTACTCAGGGGCTCTCTTACGAG. The encoded protein is CASIRTQGLSYE. In full, the CDR3 reads CASIRTQGLSYEQYF.

This clone has a count of ten or more. The CDR3 end lies 3 residues beyond the end of the read and is filled in from the germline J gene. The chain combines TRBV7-9 with TRBJ1-6; D may be TRBD1 (5 bases). Trimming pared 5 bases from V and 11 bases from J, leaving 13 bases between. This CDR3 spans 13 amino acids. Germline V gene data show CDR1 as SEHNR and CDR2 as FQNEAQ (reference sequence). Here the CDR3 reads CASSRSEGTPLHF. The sequenced part of the CDR3 DNA is TGTGCCAGCAGCCGTTCTGAGGGGACACCC.

This clone has a count of ten or more. CDR3 bases read: TGCAGTGCCAGGACTAGCGGGGCCTACGAG. It codes for CSARTSGAYE. The full CDR3 reads CSARTSGAYEQYF. The chain has TRBV20-1 and TRBJ2-7, with 12 positions matching TRBD2. The read falls 3 residues short of the CDR3 end, and the missing part is taken from the germline J gene. V lost 6 bases, J lost 2 bases, and 2 bases stayed unmatched. The CDR3 extends over 13 amino acids. CDR1 is DFQATT, CDR2 SNEGSKA, per germline (reference sequence).

Ten or more counts support this clone. Read data end 3 residues before the CDR3 end; the end is taken from the germline J gene. The chain combines TRBV7-9 with TRBJ2-5, with D unclear. This CDR3 has 15 residues. V lost 3 bases and J 2 bases, leaving 13 bases between the germline ends. Germline V CDR1 and CDR2: SEHNR, FQNEAQ (reference sequence). Incomplete CDR3 DNA: TGTGCCAGCAGCTTCGACACAGCCCCACAAGAGACC. It encodes CASSFDTAPQET. The entire CDR3 reads CASSFDTAPQETQYF. The full variable domain, with the rest looked up from reference TRBV7-9 and TRBJ2-5, is DTGVSQNPRHKITKRGQNVTFRCDPISEHNRLYWYRQTLGQGPEFLTYFQNEAQLEKSRLLSDRFSAERPKGSFSTLEIQRTEQGDSAMYLCASSFDTAPQETQYFGPGTRLLVL.

This clone was counted at least ten times. The DNA ends 3 residues before the CDR3 does, and the rest of the CDR3 is filled in from the germline J gene. J is TRBJ2-2 and V is TRBV29-1; D is ambiguous. Germline V gene lookup returns CDR1 SQVTM and CDR2 ANQGSEA. V was pared by 2 bases and J by 1 base, with 5 bases between. The CDR3 loop spans 13 amino acids. CDR3 DNA (partial): TGCAGCGTTGAACAGGAGAACACCGGGGAG. Residues: CSVEQENTGE. In full, the CDR3 reads CSVEQENTGELFF.

With regard to this clone: The sequenced fragment ends 3 residues before the CDR3 boundary, so the rest is inferred from the germline J gene. The J gene is TRBJ2-7, the V gene TRBV20-1; weak D call: TRBD2 (6 bases). V was cut by 2 bases and J by 2 bases, with 13 bases left in between. The CDR3 contains 14 residues. The germline gives CDR1 DFQATT, CDR2 SNEGSKA (reference sequence). CDR3 sequence reads: CSARSPGGPYEQYF. The part of the CDR3 DNA that was read is TGCAGTGCTAGAAGTCCCGGAGGGCCCTACGAG.

This clone appeared many times. This chain's CDR3 is CASSFPGISGYTF. Incomplete CDR3 DNA: TGTGCCAGCAGTTTCCCAGGAATCTCTGGC. The chain uses TRBV28 and TRBJ1-2; D is ambiguous. The CDR3 is cut off 3 residues early in the read; its end comes from the germline J gene. Trimming removed 3 bases from V and 7 bases from J, with 12 bases in between. Germline V gene data show CDR1 as MDHEN and CDR2 as SYDVKM. The length of the CDR3 is 13 residues.

Many counts were recorded for this clone. The CDR3 end is not reached by the read, which stops 3 residues before it; the germline J gene fills it in. The chain has TRBV14 and TRBJ2-7, with TRBD2 matching over 15 bases. CDR1 and CDR2 from the germline V gene are SGHDN and FVKESK. The CDR3 length is 16 residues. V lost 4 bases, J lost 5 bases, and 6 bases stayed unmatched. The CDR3 sequence is CASSPGLAGGPHEQYF. Incomplete CDR3 DNA: TGTGCCAGCAGCCCAGGACTAGCGGGAGGGCCCCACGAG.

This clone was seen more than once but under ten times. Read sequence stops 3 residues before the CDR3 end, and the germline J gene provides the missing end. V is TRBV7-8 and J is TRBJ2-3; 8 positions agree with TRBD1. The CDR3 covers 18 residues. The germline gives CDR1 SGHVS, CDR2 FQNEAQ. The CDR3 bases that were read are TGTGCCAGCAGCTCCAACATCAGGGGGCCCAAGGACCCTCAGCCG. It specifies CASSSNIRGPKDPQP. The full-length CDR3 reads as CASSSNIRGPKDPQPQYF. The full variable domain, its missing parts supplied by reference TRBV7-8 and TRBJ2-3, is GAGVSQSPRYKVAKRGQDVALRCDPISGHVSLFWYQQALGQGPEFLTYFQNEAQLDKSGLPSDRFFAERPEGSVSTLKIQRTQQEDSAVYLCASSSNIRGPKDPQPQYFGPGTRLTVL.

This clone was seen many times. The CDR3 bases that were read are TGTGCCAGCAGCTTGGATCTCTCCCTTACAGATACG. Amino acid sequence: CASSLDLSLTDT. The full CDR3 protein is CASSLDLSLTDTQYF. This chain connects TRBV5-4 to TRBJ2-3, with D uncertain. The CDR3 is cut off 3 residues early in the read; its end comes from the germline J gene. This CDR3 comprises 15 residues. V was trimmed by 0 bases and J by 3 bases, leaving 11 bases between them. From germline, CDR1 is SGHNT and CDR2 YYREEE (reference sequence).

This clone was detected many times. The read ends 3 residues before the CDR3 terminus; that terminus is restored from the germline J gene. The chain combines TRBV7-2 with TRBJ2-7, with a tentative D call TRBD1 (5 bases). This CDR3 region has 13 residues. Trimming shortened V by 5 bases and J by 0 bases, and 8 bases separated the two germline ends. From germline, CDR1 is SGHTA and CDR2 FQGNSA. CDR3 DNA (partial): TGTGCCAGCAGCCCTAGGGGCTCCTACGAG. Translated: CASSPRGSYE. The whole CDR3 sequence is CASSPRGSYEQYF.

This clone occurred a few times. The CDR3 goes on 3 residues after the read ends, and that part is filled in from the germline J gene. This chain links TRBV13 with TRBJ2-2, with 9 bases fitting TRBD2. CDR1 and CDR2 from the germline V gene are PRHDT and FYEKMQ (reference sequence). The junction had 13 bases not matched to a gene; V was cut back by 7 bases and J by 4 bases. This CDR3 has 17 amino acids. The covered CDR3 bases are TGTGCCAGCACCCCGATTAGCGGGAGATTGACCACCGGGGAG. It specifies CASTPISGRLTTGE. The entire CDR3 protein reads CASTPISGRLTTGELFF.

This clone was observed many times. The CDR3 goes on 3 residues after the read ends, and that part is filled in from the germline J gene. The V and J genes are TRBV5-5 and TRBJ1-2; D possibly corresponds to TRBD1 (5 bases). Germline assignment: CDR1 SGHKS and CDR2 YYEKEE (reference sequence). The length of the CDR3 is 15 residues. The covered CDR3 bases are TGTGCCAGCAGCTCCTGGGCAGGGCCGTCTTCCGGC. Its translation is CASSSWAGPSSG. The complete CDR3 sequence is CASSSWAGPSSGYTF.

This clone was detected many times. The CDR3 end lies 3 residues beyond the end of the read and is filled in from the germline J gene. The chain carries TRBV5-1 and TRBJ1-4; maybe TRBD1 (5 bases). CDR1 is SGHRS and CDR2 is YFSETQ in the germline V gene. The CDR3 loop spans 15 amino acids. Trimming left V 0 bases short and J 3 bases short, with 9 bases between. The part of the CDR3 DNA that was read is TGCGCCAGCAGCTTGGCGGGGGAACCTAATGAAAAA. Its translation is CASSLAGEPNEK. The full CDR3 protein is CASSLAGEPNEKLFF.

Comments on this clone: With the read ending 3 residues before the CDR3 end, the germline J gene is used to fill in that end. The rearrangement links TRBV30 to TRBJ1-6; unclear D gene. V was shortened by 5 bases and J by 11 bases, with 16 bases between the two germline ends. Germline V CDR1 and CDR2: GTSNPN, SVGIG (reference sequence). CDR3 length equals 13 residues. The CDR3 spells CAWADAEATPLHF. Incomplete CDR3 DNA: TGTGCCTGGGCGGATGCAGAAGCTACACCC.

This clone was found many times. Read data end 3 residues before the CDR3 end; the end is taken from the germline J gene. The chain links TRBV7-3 to TRBJ2-1, with 7 bases fitting TRBD2. Per germline, CDR1 SGHTA and CDR2 FQGTGA. With V trimmed by 5 bases and J by 7 bases, 14 bases remained unmatched. The CDR3 has 16 amino acids. The part of the CDR3 DNA that was read is TGTGCCAGCAGCCGTATAGCGGGCCTGGGGGTGAATGAG. Translation: CASSRIAGLGVNE. The entire CDR3 protein reads CASSRIAGLGVNEQFF.

This clone has a count of ten or more. The CDR3 is cut off 3 residues early in the read; its end comes from the germline J gene. V gene TRBV7-8 combines with J gene TRBJ2-1; 10 nucleotides align to TRBD1. CDR3 length: 18 residues. J gave up 7 bases and V 2 bases, and 14 bases lay outside the gene matches. Germline V gives CDR1 SGHVS, CDR2 FQNEAQ. The CDR3 is CASSLLVTGGAGSNEQFF. The covered CDR3 bases are TGTGCCAGCAGCTTATTGGTGACAGGGGGCGCCGGGTCAAATGAG.

About this clone: The read terminates 3 residues ahead of where the CDR3 ends, so the germline J gene completes it. V is TRBV7-6 and J is TRBJ2-1, with 8 bases fitting TRBD2. Unmatched junction bases numbered 11, after V lost 1 base and J lost 3 bases. Germline loops: CDR1 SGHVS, CDR2 FNYEAQ. The CDR3 totals 18 residues. The covered CDR3 bases are TGTGCCAGCAGCTTAGGGGTTGGAGCGGGAGTTAACTACAATGAG. Its protein is CASSLGVGAGVNYNE. The full CDR3 is CASSLGVGAGVNYNEQFF.

With regard to this clone: The DNA ends 3 residues before the CDR3 does, and the rest of the CDR3 is filled in from the germline J gene. This chain connects TRBV7-2 to TRBJ2-5; D remains ambiguous. The CDR3 spans 12 residues. Trimming cost V 1 base and J 5 bases, with 5 bases left between them. CDR1 is SGHTA and CDR2 is FQGNSA in the germline V gene. CDR3 DNA (partial): TGTGCCAGCAGCTTAGTAAGGGAGACC. Translating it yields CASSLVRET. In full, the CDR3 reads CASSLVRETQYF.

Ten or more counts support this clone. Read coverage stops 3 residues before the CDR3 terminus; the germline J gene supplies the remainder. This chain joins TRBV6-1 and TRBJ1-2; no definite D call. The germline gives CDR1 MNHNS, CDR2 SASEGT. The CDR3 covers 13 residues. V was clipped by 2 bases and J by 4 bases, with 8 bases between them. Incomplete CDR3 DNA: TGTGCCAGCAGTGAAAGGACTGTCTATGGC. Its translation is CASSERTVYG. The entire CDR3 protein is CASSERTVYGYTF.

This clone appeared many times. The read comes to an end 3 residues before the CDR3 does, leaving the germline J gene to fill in the end. The chain joins TRBV6-2 or TRBV6-3 to TRBJ1-2; D gene ambiguous. The CDR3 extends over 11 amino acids. The V gene's germline CDR1 is MNHEY and CDR2 SVGEGT. CDR3 DNA (partial): TGTGCCAGCAGTTTTCGTGTCGGC. Translation: CASSFRVG. The full-length CDR3 reads as CASSFRVGYTF.

This clone was observed many times. The read finishes 3 residues shy of the CDR3 end, and the germline J gene is used to complete it. The chain carries TRBV19 and TRBJ1-2; weak D call: TRBD1 (6 bases). CDR3 size: 15 residues. The V gene's germline CDR1 is LNHDA and CDR2 SQIVND (reference sequence). The V and J ends lost 9 bases and 4 bases respectively, with 21 bases between them. CDR3 DNA (partial): TGTGCCAGCCGGTATAGGGCACAGGGAGTCTATGGC. Protein product: CASRYRAQGVYG. The CDR3 in full is CASRYRAQGVYGYTF.

In its sample, this clone was seen a few times. The read ends 3 residues shy of where the CDR3 ends; the end is completed using the germline J gene. The chain combines TRBV5-4 with TRBJ1-6; TRBD1 might be the D (5 bases). Germline V gene data show CDR1 as SGHNT and CDR2 as YYREEE (reference sequence). This CDR3 is 16 amino acids long. Trimming left V 0 bases short and J 4 bases short, with 11 bases between. The sequenced CDR3 bases are TGTGCCAGCAGCTTGGGGCAGGGATCGTATAATTCACCC. It is translated as CASSLGQGSYNSP. In full, the CDR3 is CASSLGQGSYNSPLHF.

This clone came up many times. With the read ending 3 residues before the CDR3 end, the germline J gene is used to fill in that end. V is TRBV7-9 and J is TRBJ2-2; D is unclear. Trimming removed 5 bases at V and 3 bases at J, with 4 bases between. The length of the CDR3 is 12 residues. CDR1 and CDR2 (germline): SEHNR, FQNEAQ (reference sequence). The covered CDR3 bases are TGTGCCAGCAGCCCCGACACCGGGGAG. Translated, it gives CASSPDTGE. The entire CDR3 is CASSPDTGELFF.

This clone has only a few counts. At one of its ends the junction is not consistent with the germline gene, which may arise from a read error. With the read ending 3 residues before the CDR3 end, the germline J gene is used to fill in that end. This rearrangement joins TRBV5-6 to TRBJ2-2, with a weak D call TRBD2 (5 bases). CDR1 and CDR2 (germline): SGHDT, YYEEEE. The CDR3 loop spans 14 amino acids. The CDR3 reads CARSYGLATGELFF. The DNA read from the CDR3 is TGTGCCCGCAGCTACGGACTGGCTACCGGGGAG.

This clone was counted many times. The read gets to within 3 residues of the CDR3 end, and the germline J gene fills in the rest. V gene TRBV5-1 combines with J gene TRBJ1-6, with TRBD1 identical over 11 bases. The CDR3 runs 16 residues. V dropped 5 bases and J dropped 3; count of bases not matched to a gene: 4. Germline CDR1 and CDR2: SGHRS and YFSETQ. CDR3 DNA, as far as it was read: TGCGCCAGCAGTACCGGGACAGGGGGCTATAATTCACCC. Protein: CASSTGTGGYNSP. The full CDR3 is CASSTGTGGYNSPLHF. The full variable domain, completed using reference TRBV5-1 and TRBJ1-6, is KAGVTQTPRYLIKTRGQQVTLSCSPISGHRSVSWYQQTPGQGLQFLFEYFSETQRNKGNFPGRFSGRQFSNSRSEMNVSTLELGDSALYLCASSTGTGGYNSPLHFGNGTRLTVT.

This clone has ten or more counts. CDR3 bases read: TGCGCCAGCAGCCTGGACAGGGGCAACACCGGGGAG. This encodes CASSLDRGNTGE. The whole CDR3 reads CASSLDRGNTGELFF. The genes are TRBV5-1 and TRBJ2-2, with TRBD1 matching over 9 bases. The observed sequence ends 3 residues before the CDR3 terminus, with the missing tail filled in from the germline J gene. Germline trimming cut 4 bases from V and 2 bases from J; bases unmatched to any gene: 3. This CDR3 has 15 amino acids. Germline CDR1 is SGHRS and CDR2 is YFSETQ.

This clone has at least ten counts. The read ends 3 residues before the CDR3 terminus; that terminus is restored from the germline J gene. The gene calls are TRBV28 and TRBJ2-7, with TRBD2 matching 14 bases. The V and J ends lost 6 bases and 5 bases, in that order; junction bases with no gene match: 6. This CDR3 comprises 15 residues. CDR1 MDHEN and CDR2 SYDVKM come from the germline V gene. The CDR3 is CASSTGTSGRHEQYF. CDR3 bases read: TGTGCCAGCAGCACCGGGACTAGCGGGAGACACGAG.

In this sample, this clone turned up many times. The read ends 3 residues early relative to the CDR3; the germline J gene fills the gap. The chain carries TRBV2 and TRBJ2-2; TRBD1 is a possible D gene (5 bases). The germline V gene encodes CDR1 SNHLY and CDR2 FYNNEI. The CDR3 is made up of 14 amino acids. The V gene lost 4 bases and the J gene lost 6 bases, with 12 bases spanning the gap. The part of the CDR3 DNA that was read is TGTGCCAGCAGTGGGACACCCGTCTCCGGGGAG. Translation gives CASSGTPVSGE. The whole CDR3 reads CASSGTPVSGELFF. Looking up the rest from reference TRBV2 and TRBJ2-2 gives the full variable domain: EPEVTQTPSHQVTQMGQEVILRCVPISNHLYFYWYRQILGQKVEFLVSFYNNEISEKSEIFDDQFSVERPDGSNFTLKIRSTKLEDSAMYFCASSGTPVSGELFFGEGSRLTVL.